This T cell receptor (beta chain) was retrieved from a study of T cells after yellow fever vaccination. Study context: Any fraction with a low cell number was prepared using SMART-Seq v4 Ultra Low Input. Whole-study results and caveats: The study noted that FACS-sorted repertoires could contain abundant clonotypes contaminating from the bulk population.

Regarding this clonotype: The target antigen is unknown.

Each CDR3 protein is one row after TCRdb ran MiXCR on the 5' RACE reads. Among 300,000 to 400,000 distinct CDR3 sequences listed, more than 8.5% were seen once. Germline V gene sequence: CDR1 LGHNT, CDR2 FRNRAP. CDR3 length: 15 amino acids. The V gene lost 4 bases and the J gene lost 0 bases, with 13 bases spanning the gap. This receptor was taken from a man between 18 and 29 years old who received the YFV17D yellow fever vaccine. Material: PBMCs, obtained on the day of the first yellow fever vaccination. The gene calls are TRBV12-5 and TRBJ2-7; tentative D call: TRBD1 (6 bases). The CDR3 loop reads CASGWLTGNSYEQYF. The CDR3 bases are TGTGCTAGTGGTTGGCTTACAGGGAACTCCTACGAGCAGTACTTC.